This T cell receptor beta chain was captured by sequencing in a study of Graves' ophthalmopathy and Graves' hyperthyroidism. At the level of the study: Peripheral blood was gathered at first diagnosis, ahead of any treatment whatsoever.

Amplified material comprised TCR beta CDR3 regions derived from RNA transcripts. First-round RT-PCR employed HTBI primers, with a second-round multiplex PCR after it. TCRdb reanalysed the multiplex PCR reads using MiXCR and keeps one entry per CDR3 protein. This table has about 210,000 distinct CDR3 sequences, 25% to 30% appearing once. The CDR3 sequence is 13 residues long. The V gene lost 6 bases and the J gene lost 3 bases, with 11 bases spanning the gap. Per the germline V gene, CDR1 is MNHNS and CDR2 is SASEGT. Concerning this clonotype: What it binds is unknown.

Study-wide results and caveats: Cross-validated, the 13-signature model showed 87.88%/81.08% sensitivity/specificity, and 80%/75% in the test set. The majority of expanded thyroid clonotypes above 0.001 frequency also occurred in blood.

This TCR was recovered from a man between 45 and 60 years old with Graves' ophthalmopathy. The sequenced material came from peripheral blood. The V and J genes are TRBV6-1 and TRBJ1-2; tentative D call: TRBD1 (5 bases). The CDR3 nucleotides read TGTGCCAGCAGCCCGGGGGATTACTATGGCTACACCTTC. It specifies CASSPGDYYGYTF.